This TCR beta chain stems from a study of immune heterogeneity within non-small cell lung tumors. V was trimmed by 5 bases and J by 1 base, leaving 17 bases between them. Per the germline V gene, CDR1 is LNHDA and CDR2 is SQIVND (reference sequence). This CDR3 is 16 amino acids long. Bulk tumor genomic DNA, approximately 570 ng per sample, was the template. Surgeons took several biopsies per primary tumor, spaced far apart, during surgery. Samples came from untreated patients having curative surgery for newly diagnosed non-small cell lung cancer. Amplification of TCR beta CDR3 was performed by multiplex PCR with 32 V and 13 J primers. TCRdb reanalysed the multiplex PCR reads using MiXCR and keeps one entry per CDR3 protein. The sample includes over 20,000 distinct CDR3 sequences, around 28% seen only once; the top ten take around 3.9%.

The sample consisted of lung tumor tissue. The sequence was obtained from a man aged 35 to 55 with non-small cell lung cancer. The rearrangement links TRBV19 to TRBJ1-1, with D possibly matching TRBD1 (6 bases). In DNA form, the CDR3 reads TGTGCCAGTAGTCAAAAGGACAGCGGGACGAACACTGAAGCTTTCTTT. Residues: CASSQKDSGTNTEAFF.